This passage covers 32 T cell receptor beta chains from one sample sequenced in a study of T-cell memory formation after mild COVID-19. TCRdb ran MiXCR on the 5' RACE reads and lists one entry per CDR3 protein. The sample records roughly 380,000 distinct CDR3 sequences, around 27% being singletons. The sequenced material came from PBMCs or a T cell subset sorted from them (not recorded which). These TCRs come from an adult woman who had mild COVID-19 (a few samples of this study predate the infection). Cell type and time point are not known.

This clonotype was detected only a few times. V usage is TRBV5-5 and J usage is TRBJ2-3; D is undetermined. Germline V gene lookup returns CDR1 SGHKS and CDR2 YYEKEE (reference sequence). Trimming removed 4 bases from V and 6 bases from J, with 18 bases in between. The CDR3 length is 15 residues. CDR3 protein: CASSLKQPTIDTQYF. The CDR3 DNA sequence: TGTGCCAGCAGCCTGAAGCAGCCTACCATCGATACGCAGTATTTT.

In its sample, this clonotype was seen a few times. The CDR3, as DNA: TGTGCCAGCAGCTATGGGCCTGACTATGGCTACACCTTC. It translates to CASSYGPDYGYTF. The chain recombines TRBV25-1 with TRBJ1-2; D remains unclear. The ends were cut back, 6 bases at V and 3 bases at J, with 11 bases in the middle. This CDR3 is 13 amino acids long. Germline V gene data show CDR1 as MGHDK and CDR2 as SYGVNS.

The CDR3: CASSPRERGSPDTQYF. CDR3 DNA: TGTGCCAGCAGCCCCCGGGAGCGTGGGAGCCCAGATACGCAGTATTTT. V and J are TRBV7-9 and TRBJ2-3; a weak D match, TRBD2 (6 bases). This CDR3 has 16 residues. Trimming took off 5 bases at V and 4 bases at J, with 19 bases between the two ends. Germline-derived CDR1 and CDR2 are SEHNR and FQNEAQ (reference sequence). Full variable domain (rest looked up from reference TRBV7-9 and TRBJ2-3): DTGVSQNPRHKITKRGQNVTFRCDPISEHNRLYWYRQTLGQGPEFLTYFQNEAQLEKSRLLSDRFSAERPKGSFSTLEIQRTEQGDSAMYLCASSPRERGSPDTQYFGPGTRLTVL.

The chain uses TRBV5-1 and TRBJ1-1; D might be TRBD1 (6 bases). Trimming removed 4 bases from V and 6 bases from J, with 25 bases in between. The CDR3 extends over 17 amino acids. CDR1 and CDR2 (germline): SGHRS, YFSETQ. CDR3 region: CASSPSSGGYQVSEAFF. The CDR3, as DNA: TGCGCCAGCAGCCCATCATCCGGGGGCTACCAAGTCTCTGAAGCTTTCTTT.

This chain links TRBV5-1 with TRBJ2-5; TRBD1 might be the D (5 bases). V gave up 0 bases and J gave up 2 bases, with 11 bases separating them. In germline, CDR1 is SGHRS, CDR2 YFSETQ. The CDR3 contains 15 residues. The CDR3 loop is CASSLVAGQQETQYF. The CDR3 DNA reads TGCGCCAGCAGCTTGGTGGCAGGGCAACAAGAGACCCAGTACTTC. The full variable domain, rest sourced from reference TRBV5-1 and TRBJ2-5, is KAGVTQTPRYLIKTRGQQVTLSCSPISGHRSVSWYQQTPGQGLQFLFEYFSETQRNKGNFPGRFSGRQFSNSRSEMNVSTLELGDSALYLCASSLVAGQQETQYFGPGTRLLVL.

CDR3 in amino acids: CASSPLPLAGGNTGELFF. DNA for the CDR3: TGTGCCAGCAGTCCACTCCCCCTAGCGGGAGGTAACACCGGGGAGCTGTTTTTT. The chain links TRBV12-3 or TRBV12-4 to TRBJ2-2; TRBD2 agrees at 11 bases. The CDR3 sequence is 18 residues long. V shed 5 bases and J 2 bases; nucleotides not matched to a gene: 10.

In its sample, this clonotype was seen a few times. Here the CDR3 reads CASSLEGGLYGYTF. CDR3 nucleotides: TGTGCCAGCAGCTTGGAGGGTGGCCTCTATGGCTACACCTTC. The V and J genes are TRBV5-4 and TRBJ1-2, with D hard to call. Between the trimmed V and J ends, which lost 0 bases and 4 bases, there was a span of 10 bases. Germline V lookup: CDR1 SGHNT, CDR2 YYREEE (reference sequence). The CDR3 sequence is 14 residues long.

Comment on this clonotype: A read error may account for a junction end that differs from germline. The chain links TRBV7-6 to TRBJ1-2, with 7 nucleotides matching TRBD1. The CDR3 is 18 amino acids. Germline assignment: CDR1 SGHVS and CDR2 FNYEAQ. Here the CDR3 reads CASSPRTGDRAGGYGYTF. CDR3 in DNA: TGTGCCAGCAGCCCAAGGACCGGCGACAGGGCTGGGGGATATGGCTACACATTC.

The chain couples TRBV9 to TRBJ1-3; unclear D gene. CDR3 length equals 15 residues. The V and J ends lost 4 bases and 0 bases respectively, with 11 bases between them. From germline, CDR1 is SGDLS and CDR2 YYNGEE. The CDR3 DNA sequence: TGTGCCAGCAGCACTGACGGGAGCTCTGGAAACACCATATATTTT. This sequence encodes CASSTDGSSGNTIYF.

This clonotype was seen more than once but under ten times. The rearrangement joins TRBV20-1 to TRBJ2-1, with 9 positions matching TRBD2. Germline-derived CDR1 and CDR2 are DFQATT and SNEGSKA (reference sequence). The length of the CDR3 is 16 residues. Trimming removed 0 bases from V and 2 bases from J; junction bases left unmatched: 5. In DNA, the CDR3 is TGCAGTGCTAGAGAAGGGCTAGCGGGAACCTACAATGAGCAGTTCTTC. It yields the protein CSAREGLAGTYNEQFF.

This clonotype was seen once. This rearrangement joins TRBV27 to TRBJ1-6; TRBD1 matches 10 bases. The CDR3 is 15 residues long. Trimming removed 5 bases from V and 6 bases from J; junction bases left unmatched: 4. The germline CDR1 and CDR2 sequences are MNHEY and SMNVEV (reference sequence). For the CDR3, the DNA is TGTGCCAGCAGTACGACAGGGGGCCCTAATTCACCCCTCCACTTT. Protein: CASSTTGGPNSPLHF.

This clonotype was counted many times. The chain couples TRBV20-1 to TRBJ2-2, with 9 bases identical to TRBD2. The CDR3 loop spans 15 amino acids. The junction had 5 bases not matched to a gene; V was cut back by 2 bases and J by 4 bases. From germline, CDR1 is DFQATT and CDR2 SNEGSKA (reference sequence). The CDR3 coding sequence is TGCAGTGCTAGATCTAGCGGGACCGGCACCGGGGAGCTGTTTTTT. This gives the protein CSARSSGTGTGELFF.

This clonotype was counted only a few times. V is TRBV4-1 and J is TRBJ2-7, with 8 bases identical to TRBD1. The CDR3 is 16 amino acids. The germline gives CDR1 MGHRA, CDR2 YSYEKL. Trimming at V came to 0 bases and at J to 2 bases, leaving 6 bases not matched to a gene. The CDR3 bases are TGCGCCAGCAGCCAAGATTTTCGGACAGGGACCTACGAGCAGTACTTC. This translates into CASSQDFRTGTYEQYF.

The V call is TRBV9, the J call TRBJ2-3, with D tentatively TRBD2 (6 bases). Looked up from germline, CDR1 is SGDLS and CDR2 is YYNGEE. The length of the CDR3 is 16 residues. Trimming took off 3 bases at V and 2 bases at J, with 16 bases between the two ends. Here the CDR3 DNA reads TGTGCCAGCAGCGCGACCGGGTTAGCGGTCACAGATACGCAGTATTTT. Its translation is CASSATGLAVTDTQYF. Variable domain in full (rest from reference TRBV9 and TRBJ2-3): DSGVTQTPKHLITATGQRVTLRCSPRSGDLSVYWYQQSLDQGLQFLIQYYNGEERAKGNILERFSAQQFPDLHSELNLSSLELGDSALYFCASSATGLAVTDTQYFGPGTRLTVL.

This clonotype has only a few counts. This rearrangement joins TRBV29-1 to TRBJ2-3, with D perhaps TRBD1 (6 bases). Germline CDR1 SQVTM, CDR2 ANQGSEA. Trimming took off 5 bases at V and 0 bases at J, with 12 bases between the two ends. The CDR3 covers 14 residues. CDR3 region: CSVRQGLSTDTQYF. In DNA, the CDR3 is TGCAGCGTTCGTCAGGGGTTGAGCACAGATACGCAGTATTTT.

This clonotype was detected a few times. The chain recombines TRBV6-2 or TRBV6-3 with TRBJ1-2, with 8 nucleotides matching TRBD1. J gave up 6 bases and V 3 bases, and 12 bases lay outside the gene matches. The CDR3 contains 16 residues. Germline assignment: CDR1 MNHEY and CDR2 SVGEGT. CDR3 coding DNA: TGTGCCAGCAGTTATAGCATATGGGACAGGTTAAATGGCTACACCTTC. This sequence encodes CASSYSIWDRLNGYTF.

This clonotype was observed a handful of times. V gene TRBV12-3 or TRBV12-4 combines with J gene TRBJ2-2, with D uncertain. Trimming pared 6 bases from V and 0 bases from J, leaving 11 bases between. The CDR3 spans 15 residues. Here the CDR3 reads CASSKTETNTGELFF. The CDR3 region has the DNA TGTGCCAGCAGCAAGACGGAAACGAACACCGGGGAGCTGTTTTTT.

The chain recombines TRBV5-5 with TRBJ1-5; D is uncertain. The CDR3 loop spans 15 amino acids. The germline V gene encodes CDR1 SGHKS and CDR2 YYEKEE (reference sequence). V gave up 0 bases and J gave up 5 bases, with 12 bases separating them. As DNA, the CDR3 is TGTGCCAGCAGCTTGGAGGTTTCGGGGTATCAGCCCCAGCATTTT. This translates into CASSLEVSGYQPQHF.

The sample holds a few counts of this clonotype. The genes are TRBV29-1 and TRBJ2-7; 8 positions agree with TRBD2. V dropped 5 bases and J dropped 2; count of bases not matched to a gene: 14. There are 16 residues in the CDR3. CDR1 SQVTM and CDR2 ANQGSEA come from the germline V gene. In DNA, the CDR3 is TGCAGCGTTCAACGGGGGGGCAGAAATACGCCCTACGAGCAGTACTTC. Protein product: CSVQRGGRNTPYEQYF.

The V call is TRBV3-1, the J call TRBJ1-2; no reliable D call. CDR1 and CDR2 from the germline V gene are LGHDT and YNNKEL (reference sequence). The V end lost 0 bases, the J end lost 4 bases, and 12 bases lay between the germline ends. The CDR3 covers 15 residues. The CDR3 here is CASSQDPAAFYGYTF. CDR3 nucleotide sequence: TGTGCCAGCAGCCAAGATCCGGCAGCCTTCTATGGCTACACCTTC.

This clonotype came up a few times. The CDR3 DNA is TGCAGTGCTAGAGGGACAGGCAGGGCCCTTGGGGGTCAGCCCCAGCATTTT. Encoded protein: CSARGTGRALGGQPQHF. The rearrangement uses TRBV20-1 and TRBJ1-5; 7 nucleotides match TRBD1. CDR3 length: 17 residues. Trimming at V came to 1 base and at J to 6 bases, leaving 15 bases not matched to a gene. In germline, CDR1 is DFQATT, CDR2 SNEGSKA (reference sequence).

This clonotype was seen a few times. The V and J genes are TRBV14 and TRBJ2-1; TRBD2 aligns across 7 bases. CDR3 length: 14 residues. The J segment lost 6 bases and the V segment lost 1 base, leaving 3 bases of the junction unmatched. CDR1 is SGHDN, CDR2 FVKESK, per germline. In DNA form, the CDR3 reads TGTGCCAGCAGCCAAGGATGGGGGGGCAATGAGCAGTTCTTC. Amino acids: CASSQGWGGNEQFF. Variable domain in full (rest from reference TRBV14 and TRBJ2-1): EAGVTQFPSHSVIEKGQTVTLRCDPISGHDNLYWYRRVMGKEIKFLLHFVKESKQDESGMPNNRFLAERTGGTYSTLKVQPAELEDSGVYFCASSQGWGGNEQFFGPGTRLTVL.

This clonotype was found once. CDR3 residues: CASSLIGGPGRNNEQFF. The CDR3 DNA is TGTGCCAGCAGCTTAATAGGAGGCCCGGGACGAAACAATGAGCAGTTCTTC. This chain connects TRBV7-3 to TRBJ2-1; TRBD1 or TRBD2 may be the D gene (5 bases each). V lost 1 base to trimming and J lost 5 bases, with 18 bases between them. The CDR3 is made up of 17 amino acids. The germline V gene encodes CDR1 SGHTA and CDR2 FQGTGA.

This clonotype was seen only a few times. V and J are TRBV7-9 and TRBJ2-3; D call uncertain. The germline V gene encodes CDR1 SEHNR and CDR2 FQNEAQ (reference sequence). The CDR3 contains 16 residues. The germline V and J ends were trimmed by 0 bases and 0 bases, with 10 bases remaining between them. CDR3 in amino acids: CASSLAFGASTDTQYF. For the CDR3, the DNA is TGTGCCAGCAGCTTAGCGTTCGGCGCTAGCACAGATACGCAGTATTTT.

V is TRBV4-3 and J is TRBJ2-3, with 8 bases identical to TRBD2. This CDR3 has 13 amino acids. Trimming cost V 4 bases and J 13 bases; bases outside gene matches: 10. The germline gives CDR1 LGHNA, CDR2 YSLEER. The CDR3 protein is CASSRERTSSKYF. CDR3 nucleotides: TGCGCCAGCAGCCGCGAACGGACTAGCAGCAAGTATTTT.

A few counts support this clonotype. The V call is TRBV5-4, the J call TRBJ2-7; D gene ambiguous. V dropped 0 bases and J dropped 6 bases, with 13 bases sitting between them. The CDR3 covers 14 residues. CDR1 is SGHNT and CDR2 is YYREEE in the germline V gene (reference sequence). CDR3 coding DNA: TGTGCCAGCAGCTTGGGGTTACAGTCGGGCGAGCAGTACTTC. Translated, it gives CASSLGLQSGEQYF.

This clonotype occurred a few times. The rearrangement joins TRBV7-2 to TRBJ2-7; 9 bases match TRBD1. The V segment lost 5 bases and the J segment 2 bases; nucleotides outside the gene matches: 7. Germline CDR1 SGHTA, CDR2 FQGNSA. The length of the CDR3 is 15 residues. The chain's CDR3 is CASSPRQGDTYEQYF. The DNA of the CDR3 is TGTGCCAGCAGCCCCCGACAGGGGGATACCTACGAGCAGTACTTC.

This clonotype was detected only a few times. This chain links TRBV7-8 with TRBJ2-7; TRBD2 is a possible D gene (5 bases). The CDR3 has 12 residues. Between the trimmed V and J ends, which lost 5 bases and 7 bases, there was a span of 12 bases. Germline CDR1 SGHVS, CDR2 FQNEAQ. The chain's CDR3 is CASSPGSGEQYF. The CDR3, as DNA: TGTGCCAGCAGCCCTGGGTCGGGGGAGCAGTACTTC.

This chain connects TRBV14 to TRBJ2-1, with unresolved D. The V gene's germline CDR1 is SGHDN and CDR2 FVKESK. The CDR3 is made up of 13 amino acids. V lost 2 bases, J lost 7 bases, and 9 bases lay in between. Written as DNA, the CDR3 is TGTGCCAGCAGCCAACGGCCGCGAAATGAGCAGTTCTTC. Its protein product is CASSQRPRNEQFF.

CDR3 sequence: CASSLNREGTEAFF. CDR3 DNA sequence: TGCGCCAGCAGCTTGAACAGGGAGGGGACTGAAGCTTTCTTT. V usage is TRBV5-1 and J usage is TRBJ1-1; perhaps TRBD1 as D (6 bases). The CDR3 sequence is 14 residues long. CDR1 is SGHRS and CDR2 is YFSETQ in the germline V gene. The ends were cut back, 1 base at V and 5 bases at J, with 12 bases in the middle.

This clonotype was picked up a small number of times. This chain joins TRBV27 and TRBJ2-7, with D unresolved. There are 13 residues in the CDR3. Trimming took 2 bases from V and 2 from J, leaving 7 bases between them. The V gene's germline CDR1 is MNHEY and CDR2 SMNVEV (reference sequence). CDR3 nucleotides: TGTGCCAGCAGTTTAAACCCAGCCTACGAGCAGTACTTC. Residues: CASSLNPAYEQYF.

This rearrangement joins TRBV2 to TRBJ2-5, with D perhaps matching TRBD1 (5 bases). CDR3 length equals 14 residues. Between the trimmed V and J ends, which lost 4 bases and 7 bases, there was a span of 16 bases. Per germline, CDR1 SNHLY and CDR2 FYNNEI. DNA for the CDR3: TGTGCCAGCAGTGTTTTGGCAGGCCAGGGGACCCAGTACTTC. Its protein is CASSVLAGQGTQYF.